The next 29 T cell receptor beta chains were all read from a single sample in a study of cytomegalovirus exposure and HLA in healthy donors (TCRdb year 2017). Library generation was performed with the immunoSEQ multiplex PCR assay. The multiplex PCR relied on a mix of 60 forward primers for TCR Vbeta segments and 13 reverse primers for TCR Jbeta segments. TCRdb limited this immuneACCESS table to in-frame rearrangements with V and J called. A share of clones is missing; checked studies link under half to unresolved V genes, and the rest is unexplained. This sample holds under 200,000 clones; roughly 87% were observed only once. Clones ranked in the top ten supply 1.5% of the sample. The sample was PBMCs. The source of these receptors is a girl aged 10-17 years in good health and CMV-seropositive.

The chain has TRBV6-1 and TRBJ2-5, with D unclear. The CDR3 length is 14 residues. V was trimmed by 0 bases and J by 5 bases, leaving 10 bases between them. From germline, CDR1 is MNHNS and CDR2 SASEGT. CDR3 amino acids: CASSEAYSSETQYF. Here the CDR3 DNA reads TGTGCCAGCAGTGAAGCGTACAGTAGTGAGACCCAGTACTTC.

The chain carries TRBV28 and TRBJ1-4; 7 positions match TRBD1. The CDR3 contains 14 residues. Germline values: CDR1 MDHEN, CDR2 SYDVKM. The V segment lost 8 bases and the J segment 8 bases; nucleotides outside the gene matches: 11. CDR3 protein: CASGQTGLGEKLFF. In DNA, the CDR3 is TGTGCCAGCGGTCAGACAGGGCTTGGAGAAAAACTGTTTTTT.

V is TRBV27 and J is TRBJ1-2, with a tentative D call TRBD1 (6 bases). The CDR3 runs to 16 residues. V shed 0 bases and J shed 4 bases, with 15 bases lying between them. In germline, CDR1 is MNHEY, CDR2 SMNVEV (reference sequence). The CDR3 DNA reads TGTGCCAGCAGTTTATCACTACAGGGAGTCATCTATGGCTACACCTTC. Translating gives CASSLSLQGVIYGYTF.

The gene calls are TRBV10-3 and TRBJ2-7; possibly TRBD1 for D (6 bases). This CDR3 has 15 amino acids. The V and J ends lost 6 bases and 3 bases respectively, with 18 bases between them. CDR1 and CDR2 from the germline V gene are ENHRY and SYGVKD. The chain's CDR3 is CAIRSPPTGFYEQYF. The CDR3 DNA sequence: TGTGCCATCAGATCCCCACCGACAGGTTTCTACGAGCAGTACTTC.

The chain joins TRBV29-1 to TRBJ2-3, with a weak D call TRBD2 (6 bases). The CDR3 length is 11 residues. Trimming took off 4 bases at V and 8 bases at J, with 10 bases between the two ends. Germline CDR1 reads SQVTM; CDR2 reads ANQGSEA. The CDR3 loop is CSVGGVGTQYF. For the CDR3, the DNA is TGCAGCGTTGGGGGGGTGGGTACGCAGTATTTT.

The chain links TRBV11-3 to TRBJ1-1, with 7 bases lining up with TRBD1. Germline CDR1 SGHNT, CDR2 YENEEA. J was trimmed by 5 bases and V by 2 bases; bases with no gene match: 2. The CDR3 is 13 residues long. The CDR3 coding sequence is TGTGCCAGCAGCTTATTACAGGGGACTGAAGCTTTCTTT. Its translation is CASSLLQGTEAFF.

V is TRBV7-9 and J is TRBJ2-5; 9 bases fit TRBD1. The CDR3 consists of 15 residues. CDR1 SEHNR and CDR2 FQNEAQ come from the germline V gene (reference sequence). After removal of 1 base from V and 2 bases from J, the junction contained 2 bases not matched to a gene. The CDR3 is CASSLGTGDQETQYF. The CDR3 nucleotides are TGTGCCAGCAGCTTAGGGACAGGGGATCAAGAGACCCAGTACTTC.

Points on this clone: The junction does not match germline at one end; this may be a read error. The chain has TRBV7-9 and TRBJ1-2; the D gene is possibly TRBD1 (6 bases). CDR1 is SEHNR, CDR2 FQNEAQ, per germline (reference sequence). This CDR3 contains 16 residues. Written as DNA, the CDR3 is TGTTCCAGCAGCTTGCCCGATACGACAGGTCTCTATGGCTACACCTTC. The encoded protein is CSSSLPDTTGLYGYTF.

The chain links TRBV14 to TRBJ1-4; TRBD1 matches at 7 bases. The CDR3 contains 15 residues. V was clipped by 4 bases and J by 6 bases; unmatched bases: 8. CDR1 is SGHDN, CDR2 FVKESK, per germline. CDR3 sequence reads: CASSPRQGWDEKLFF. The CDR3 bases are TGTGCCAGCAGCCCTCGACAGGGTTGGGATGAAAAACTGTTTTTT. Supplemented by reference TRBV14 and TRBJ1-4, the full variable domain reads EAGVTQFPSHSVIEKGQTVTLRCDPISGHDNLYWYRRVMGKEIKFLLHFVKESKQDESGMPNNRFLAERTGGTYSTLKVQPAELEDSGVYFCASSPRQGWDEKLFFGSGTQLSVL.

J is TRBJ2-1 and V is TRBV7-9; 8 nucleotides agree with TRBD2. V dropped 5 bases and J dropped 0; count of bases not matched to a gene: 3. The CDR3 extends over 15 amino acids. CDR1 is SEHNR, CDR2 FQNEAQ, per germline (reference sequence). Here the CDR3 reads CASSALAGSYNEQFF. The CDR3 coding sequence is TGTGCCAGCAGCGCTCTAGCGGGCTCCTACAATGAGCAGTTCTTC.

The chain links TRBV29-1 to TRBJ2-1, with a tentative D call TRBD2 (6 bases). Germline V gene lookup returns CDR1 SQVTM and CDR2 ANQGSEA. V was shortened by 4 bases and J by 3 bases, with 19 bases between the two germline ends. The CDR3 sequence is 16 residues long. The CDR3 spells CSVVRRGFLYYNEQFF. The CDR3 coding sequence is TGCAGCGTTGTGCGGAGGGGATTTCTTTACTACAATGAGCAGTTCTTC.

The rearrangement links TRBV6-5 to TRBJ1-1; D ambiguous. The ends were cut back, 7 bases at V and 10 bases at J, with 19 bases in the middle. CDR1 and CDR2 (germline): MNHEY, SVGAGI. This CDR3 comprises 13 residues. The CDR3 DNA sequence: TGTGCCAGCATACCACTTAACAGTTTAAGAGCTTTCTTT. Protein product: CASIPLNSLRAFF.

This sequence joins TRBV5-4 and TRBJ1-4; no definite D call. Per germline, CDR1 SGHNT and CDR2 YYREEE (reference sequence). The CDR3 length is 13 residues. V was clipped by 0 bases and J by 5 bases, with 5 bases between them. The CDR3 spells CASSLVPNEKLFF. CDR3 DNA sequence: TGTGCCAGCAGCTTGGTCCCGAATGAAAAACTGTTTTTT.

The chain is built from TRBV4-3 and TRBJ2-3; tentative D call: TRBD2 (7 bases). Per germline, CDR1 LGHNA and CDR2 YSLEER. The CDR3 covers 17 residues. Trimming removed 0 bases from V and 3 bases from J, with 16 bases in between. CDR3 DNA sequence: TGCGCCAGCAGCCAAGAGCTCTGGGGGGGCCCGACAGATACGCAGTATTTT. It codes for CASSQELWGGPTDTQYF.

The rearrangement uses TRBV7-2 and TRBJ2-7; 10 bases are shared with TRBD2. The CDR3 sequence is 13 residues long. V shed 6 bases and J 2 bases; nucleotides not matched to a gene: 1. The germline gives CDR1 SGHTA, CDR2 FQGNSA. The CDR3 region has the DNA TGTGCCAGCAGGCTAGCGGGGGCCTACGAGCAGTACTTC. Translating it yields CASRLAGAYEQYF. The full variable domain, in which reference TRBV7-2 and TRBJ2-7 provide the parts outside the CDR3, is GAGVSQSPSNKVTEKGKDVELRCDPISGHTALYWYRQSLGQGLEFLIYFQGNSAPDKSGLPSDRFSAERTGGSVSTLTIQRTQQEDSAVYLCASRLAGAYEQYFGPGTRLTVT.

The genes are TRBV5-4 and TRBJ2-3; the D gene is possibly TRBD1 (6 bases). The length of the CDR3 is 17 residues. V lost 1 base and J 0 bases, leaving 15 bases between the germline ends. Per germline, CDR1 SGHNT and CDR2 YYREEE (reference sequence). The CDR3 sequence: CASSLRGGDTSTDTQYF. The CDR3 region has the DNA TGTGCCAGCAGCTTGAGGGGTGGGGACACTAGCACAGATACGCAGTATTTT.

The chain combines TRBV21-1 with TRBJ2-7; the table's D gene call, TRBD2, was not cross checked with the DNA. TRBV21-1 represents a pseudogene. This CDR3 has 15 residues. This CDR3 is CASTRERGVYYEQYF. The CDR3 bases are TGTGCCAGCACTAGGGAGCGGGGGGTTTACTACGAGCAGTACTTC.

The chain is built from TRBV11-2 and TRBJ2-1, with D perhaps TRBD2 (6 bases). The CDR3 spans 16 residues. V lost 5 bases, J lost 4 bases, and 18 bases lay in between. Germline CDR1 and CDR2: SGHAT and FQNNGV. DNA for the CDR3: TGTGCCAGCAGCGGACCCCGGAGGGCCGGGTACAATGAGCAGTTCTTC. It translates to CASSGPRRAGYNEQFF.

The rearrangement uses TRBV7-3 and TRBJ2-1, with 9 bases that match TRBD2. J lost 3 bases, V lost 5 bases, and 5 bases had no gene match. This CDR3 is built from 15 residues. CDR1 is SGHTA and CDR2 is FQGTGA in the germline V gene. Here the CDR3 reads CASSDTSGYYNEQFF. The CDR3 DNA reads TGTGCCAGCAGCGACACTAGCGGGTACTACAATGAGCAGTTCTTC. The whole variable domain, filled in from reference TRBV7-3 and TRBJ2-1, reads GAGVSQTPSNKVTEKGKYVELRCDPISGHTALYWYRQSLGQGPEFLIYFQGTGAADDSGLPNDRFFAVRPEGSVSTLKIQRTERGDSAVYLCASSDTSGYYNEQFFGPGTRLTVL.

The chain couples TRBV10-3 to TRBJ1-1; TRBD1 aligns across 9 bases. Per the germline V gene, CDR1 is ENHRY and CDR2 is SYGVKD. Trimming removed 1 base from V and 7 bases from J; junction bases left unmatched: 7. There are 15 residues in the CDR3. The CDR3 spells CAISEYRDREDEAFF. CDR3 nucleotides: TGTGCCATCAGTGAGTACCGGGACAGGGAGGATGAAGCTTTCTTT.

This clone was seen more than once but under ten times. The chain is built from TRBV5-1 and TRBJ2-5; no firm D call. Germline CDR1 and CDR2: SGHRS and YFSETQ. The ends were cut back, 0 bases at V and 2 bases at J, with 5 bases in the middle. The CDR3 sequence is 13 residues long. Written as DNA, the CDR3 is TGCGCCAGCAGCTTGGGTCCTCAAGAGACCCAGTACTTC. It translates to CASSLGPQETQYF.

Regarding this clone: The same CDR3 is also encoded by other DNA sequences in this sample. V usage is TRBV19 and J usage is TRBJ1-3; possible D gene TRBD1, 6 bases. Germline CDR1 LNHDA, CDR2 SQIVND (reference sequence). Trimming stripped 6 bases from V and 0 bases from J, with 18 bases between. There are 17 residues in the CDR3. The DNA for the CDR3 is TGTGCCAGTAGACTGACCGGGACACCAGCCTCTGGAAACACCATATATTTT. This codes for CASRLTGTPASGNTIYF.

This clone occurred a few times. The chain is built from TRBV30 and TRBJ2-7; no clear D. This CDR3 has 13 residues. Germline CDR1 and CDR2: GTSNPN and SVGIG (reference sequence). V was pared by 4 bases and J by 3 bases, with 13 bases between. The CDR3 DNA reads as TGTGCCTGGAAGGCCCCAGGTTTCTACGAGCAGTACTTC. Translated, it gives CAWKAPGFYEQYF.

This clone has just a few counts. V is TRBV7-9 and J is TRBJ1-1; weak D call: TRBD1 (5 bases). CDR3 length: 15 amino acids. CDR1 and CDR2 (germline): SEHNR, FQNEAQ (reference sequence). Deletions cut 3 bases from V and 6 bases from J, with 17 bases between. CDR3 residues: CASSFKIGVDSEAFF. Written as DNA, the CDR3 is TGTGCCAGCAGCTTCAAGATAGGGGTGGATTCTGAAGCTTTCTTT.

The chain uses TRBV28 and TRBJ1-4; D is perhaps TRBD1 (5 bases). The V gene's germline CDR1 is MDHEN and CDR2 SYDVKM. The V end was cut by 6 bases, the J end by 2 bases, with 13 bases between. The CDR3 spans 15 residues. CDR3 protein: CASSSQGWTNEKLFF. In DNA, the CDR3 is TGTGCCAGCAGCTCCCAGGGTTGGACTAATGAAAAACTGTTTTTT.

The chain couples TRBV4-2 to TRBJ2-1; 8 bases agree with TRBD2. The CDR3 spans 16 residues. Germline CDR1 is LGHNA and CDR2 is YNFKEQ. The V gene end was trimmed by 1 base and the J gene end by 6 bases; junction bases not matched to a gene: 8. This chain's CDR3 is CASSQVTAGDGNEQFF. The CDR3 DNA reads TGTGCCAGCAGCCAAGTAACAGCGGGAGATGGCAATGAGCAGTTCTTC.

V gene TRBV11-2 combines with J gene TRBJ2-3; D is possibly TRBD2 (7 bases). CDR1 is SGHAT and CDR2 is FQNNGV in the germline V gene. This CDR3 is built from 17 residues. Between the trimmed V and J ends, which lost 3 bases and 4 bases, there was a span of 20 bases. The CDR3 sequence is CASSLLGGRGYADTQYF. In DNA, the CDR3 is TGTGCCAGCAGCTTGCTTGGAGGGAGGGGGTATGCAGATACGCAGTATTTT.

CDR3 sequence (DNA): TGTGCCAGCACCCTCATTTTGGAACCGGGGGAGAACACTGAAGCTTTCTTT. Residues: CASTLILEPGENTEAFF. The chain is built from TRBV28 and TRBJ1-1, with D possibly TRBD1 on 5 matching bases. The CDR3 is 17 residues long. Germline CDR1 MDHEN, CDR2 SYDVKM. The V gene lost 7 bases and the J gene lost 1 base, with 22 bases spanning the gap.

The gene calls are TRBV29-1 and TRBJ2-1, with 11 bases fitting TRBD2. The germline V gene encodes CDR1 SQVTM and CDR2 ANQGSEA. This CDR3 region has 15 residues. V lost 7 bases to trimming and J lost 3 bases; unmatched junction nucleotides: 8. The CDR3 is CSGNGGTSGYNEQFF. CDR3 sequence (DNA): TGCAGCGGGAACGGGGGGACTAGCGGCTACAATGAGCAGTTCTTC.